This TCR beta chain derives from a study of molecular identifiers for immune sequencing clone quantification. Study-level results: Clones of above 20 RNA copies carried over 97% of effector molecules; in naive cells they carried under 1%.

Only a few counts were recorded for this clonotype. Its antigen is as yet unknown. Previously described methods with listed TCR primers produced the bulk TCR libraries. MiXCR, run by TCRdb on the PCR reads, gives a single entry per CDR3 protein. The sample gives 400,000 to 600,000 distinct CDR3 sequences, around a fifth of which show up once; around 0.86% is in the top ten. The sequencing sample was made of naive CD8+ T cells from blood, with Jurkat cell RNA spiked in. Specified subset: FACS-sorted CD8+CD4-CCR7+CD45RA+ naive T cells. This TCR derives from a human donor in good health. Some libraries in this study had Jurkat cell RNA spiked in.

CDR3 nucleotides: TGTGCCAGCAGTTCTAGTGGGGCTGGCTATGGCTACACCTTC. Amino acid sequence: CASSSSGAGYGYTF. The chain has TRBV12-3 or TRBV12-4 and TRBJ1-2; maybe TRBD1 (5 bases). The CDR3 extends over 14 amino acids. V lost 4 bases, J lost 4 bases, and 13 bases lay in between.